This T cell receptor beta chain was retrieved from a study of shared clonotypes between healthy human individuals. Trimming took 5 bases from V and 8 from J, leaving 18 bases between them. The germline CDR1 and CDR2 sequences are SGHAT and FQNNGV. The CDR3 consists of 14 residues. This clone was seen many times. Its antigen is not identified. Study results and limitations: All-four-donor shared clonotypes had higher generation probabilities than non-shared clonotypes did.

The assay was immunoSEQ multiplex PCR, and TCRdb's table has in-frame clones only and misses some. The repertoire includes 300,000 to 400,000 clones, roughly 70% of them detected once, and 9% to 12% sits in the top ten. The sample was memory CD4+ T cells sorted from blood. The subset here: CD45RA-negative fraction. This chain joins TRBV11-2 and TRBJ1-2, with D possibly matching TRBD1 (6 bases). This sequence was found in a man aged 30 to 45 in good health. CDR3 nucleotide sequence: TGTGCCAGCAGCATTCCGGCGGGCAGGGGAGGCTACACCTTC. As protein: CASSIPAGRGGYTF.